A selection of T cell receptor beta chains follows, all from one sample in a study of T-cell memory formation after mild COVID-19. Via MiXCR, TCRdb re-called the 5' RACE reads, giving one row per CDR3 protein. Here the sample spans hundreds of thousands of distinct CDR3 sequences, 13% to 15% being singletons. The specimen was PBMCs or a T cell subset sorted from them (not recorded which). The receptor source for this set is a man aged 18-30 years who had mild COVID-19 (a few samples of this study predate the infection). Cell type and time point are not known. Both conserved end residues are part of each CDR3. Each record gives: clone size, CDR3 length, V gene, D gene, J gene, CDR3 protein, CDR3 DNA. The D gene is left open where the match is weak. Part of the rows lack a size; the others show once, few, many or a class for expanded clones.

few,15,TRBV6-1,.,TRBJ2-6,CASSVHNSGANVLTF,TGTGCCAGCAGCGTCCATAACTCTGGGGCCAACGTCCTGACTTTC
.,16,TRBV28,TRBD1,TRBJ1-2,CASGTWDRSVNYGYTF,TGTGCCAGCGGAACGTGGGACAGGTCCGTGAACTATGGCTACACCTTC
.,16,TRBV6-6,.,TRBJ2-3,CASSYSGGSSTDTQYF,TGTGCCAGCAGTTACTCGGGCGGGTCTAGCACAGATACGCAGTATTTT
.,17,TRBV14,.,TRBJ2-3,CASSPWDSTFTTDTQYF,TGTGCCAGCAGCCCGTGGGACTCTACTTTTACCACAGATACGCAGTATTTT
.,12,TRBV7-2,.,TRBJ2-5,CASSLDQVAQYF,TGTGCCAGCAGCTTAGATCAGGTGGCCCAGTACTTC
.,11,TRBV4-1,.,TRBJ1-2,CASSQAIGYTF,TGCGCCAGCAGCCAAGCTATCGGCTACACCTTC
many,14,TRBV6-4,.,TRBJ2-2,CASSEGLNTGELFF,TGTGCCAGCAGTGAGGGGTTAAACACCGGGGAGCTGTTTTTT
many,13,TRBV5-1,TRBD2,TRBJ2-1,CASSFEAGTEQFF,TGCGCCAGCAGCTTCGAAGCGGGGACTGAGCAGTTCTTC
.,13,TRBV20-1,.,TRBJ2-3,CSARDTRVDTQYF,TGCAGTGCTAGAGACACTAGAGTAGATACGCAGTATTTT
few,13,TRBV6-5,.,TRBJ1-6,CASSYREGSPLHF,TGTGCCAGCAGTTACAGAGAAGGTTCACCCCTCCACTTT
many,17,TRBV12-3/TRBV12-4,TRBD1,TRBJ1-3,CASRTTGQGVSGNTIYF,TGTGCCAGCAGAACCACGGGACAGGGAGTCTCTGGAAACACCATATATTTT
.,16,TRBV3-1,.,TRBJ1-1,CASTPEAPGWGTEAFF,TGTGCCAGCACCCCAGAAGCCCCCGGGTGGGGAACTGAAGCTTTCTTT
.,12,TRBV29-1,.,TRBJ2-5,CSVEREIKTQYF,TGCAGCGTTGAAAGGGAGATTAAGACCCAGTACTTC
.,17,TRBV24-1,.,TRBJ2-4,CATSDPLEGVQGNIQYF,TGTGCCACCAGTGATCCGCTGGAGGGAGTCCAAGGAAACATTCAGTACTTC
many,12,TRBV27,.,TRBJ2-3,CASSPSVQRQYF,TGTGCCAGCAGTCCTTCGGTGCAGCGGCAGTATTTT
.,13,TRBV9,.,TRBJ2-2,CASSDHRGGELFF,TGTGCCAGCAGCGATCATAGGGGCGGGGAGCTGTTTTTT
few,15,TRBV6-6,TRBD1,TRBJ2-7,CASSLTGDGGLEQYF,TGTGCCAGCAGTTTAACAGGGGATGGGGGCCTAGAGCAGTACTTC
.,15,TRBV15,TRBD2,TRBJ2-5,CATSRDLGVAGTQYF,TGTGCCACCAGCAGAGACCTGGGAGTAGCGGGGACCCAGTACTTC
.,13,TRBV5-1,.,TRBJ2-3,CASSAAGEDTQYF,TGCGCCAGCAGCGCAGCAGGGGAAGATACGCAGTATTTT
.,13,TRBV28,.,TRBJ1-1,CARGGQTNTEAFF,TGTGCCCGTGGCGGACAGACGAACACTGAAGCTTTCTTT
.,15,TRBV12-3/TRBV12-4,.,TRBJ2-1,CASSLIKEGGKEQFF,TGTGCCAGCAGTTTGATTAAGGAGGGCGGGAAAGAGCAGTTCTTC
.,12,TRBV6-6,TRBD2,TRBJ2-5,CASSIAGETQYF,TGTGCCAGCAGTATAGCGGGGGAGACCCAGTACTTC
many,15,TRBV10-3,.,TRBJ2-2,CAVNSQGSNTGELFF,TGTGCCGTAAACTCGCAGGGGTCTAACACCGGGGAGCTGTTTTTT
.,13,TRBV30,.,TRBJ1-5,CAWSVLGEQPQHF,TGTGCCTGGAGTGTACTGGGGGAACAGCCCCAGCATTTT
few,16,TRBV5-1,.,TRBJ2-3,CASSLAVSTSTDTQYF,TGCGCCAGCAGCTTGGCGGTCTCCACTAGCACAGATACGCAGTATTTT
.,14,TRBV2,.,TRBJ2-3,CASSTGTSTDTQYF,TGTGCCAGCAGTACCGGGACTAGCACAGATACGCAGTATTTT
few,10,TRBV29-1,.,TRBJ1-1,CSVVYTEAFF,TGCAGCGTTGTGTATACTGAAGCTTTCTTT
many,16,TRBV7-8,TRBD2,TRBJ2-5,CASSTTRGLTRETQYF,TGTGCCAGCAGTACGACGCGGGGGTTGACTAGGGAGACCCAGTACTTC
.,18,TRBV4-2,.,TRBJ2-5,CASSHPPSGPGPQETQYF,TGTGCCAGCAGCCATCCCCCTTCGGGCCCGGGGCCCCAAGAGACCCAGTACTTC
many,14,TRBV4-1,TRBD2,TRBJ2-3,CASSPGGNTDTQYF,TGCGCCAGCAGCCCGGGGGGGAACACAGATACGCAGTATTTT
many,15,TRBV20-1,TRBD2,TRBJ2-7,CSARGPSGATVQQYF,TGCAGTGCTAGAGGTCCTAGCGGGGCCACTGTGCAGCAGTACTTC
few,16,TRBV18,.,TRBJ1-4,CASSQMGGATNEKLFF,TGTGCCAGCTCCCAAATGGGGGGTGCAACTAATGAAAAACTGTTTTTT
few,14,TRBV7-2,TRBD1,TRBJ1-5,CASSRTGVREPQHF,TGTGCCAGCAGCCGTACAGGGGTTAGGGAGCCCCAGCATTTT
.,16,TRBV7-9,.,TRBJ2-6,CASSEPRRSGANVLTF,TGTGCCAGCAGCGAACCCCGGAGGTCTGGGGCCAACGTCCTGACTTTC
few,11,TRBV9,.,TRBJ2-1,CASSVGWAQFF,TGTGCCAGCAGCGTAGGGTGGGCGCAGTTCTTC
.,16,TRBV4-2,TRBD2,TRBJ2-5,CASSQALLAVQETQYF,TGTGCCAGCAGCCAGGCCCTACTAGCGGTTCAAGAGACCCAGTACTTC